The 30 T cell receptor beta chains listed next were all sequenced from one sample in a study of blood T cell dynamics during melanoma immunotherapy. TCRdb's table, derived via immunoSEQ multiplex PCR, lists solely in-frame clones and lacks some. This table has about 19,000 clones, 70% to 90% appearing once. Sample time point: week 3, after first cycle of checkpoint inhibitor. Specimen: blood, collected from a patient treated with checkpoint blockade. The source is a human donor with melanoma.

The J gene is TRBJ2-7, the V gene TRBV6-5; TRBD2 is a possible D gene (6 bases). CDR3 size: 14 residues. The V end lost 2 bases, the J end lost 4 bases, and 12 bases lay between the germline ends. Germline V CDR1 and CDR2: MNHEY, SVGAGI. CDR3 loop: CASSYGRGPYEQYF. The CDR3 DNA sequence: TGTGCCAGCAGTTACGGGCGGGGACCTTACGAGCAGTACTTC.

The CDR3: CASSIDRWDGSTDTQYF. DNA of the CDR3: TGTGCCAGTAGTATAGATCGCTGGGACGGAAGCACAGATACGCAGTATTTT. The V gene is TRBV19, the J gene TRBJ2-3, with D possibly called TRBD1 or TRBD2 (5 bases each). Trimming left V 0 bases short and J 0 bases short, with 13 bases between. CDR1 and CDR2 from the germline V gene are LNHDA and SQIVND (reference sequence). The CDR3 spans 17 residues. Complete variable domain (other parts from reference TRBV19 and TRBJ2-3): DGGITQSPKYLFRKEGQNVTLSCEQNLNHDAMYWYRQDPGQGLRLIYYSQIVNDFQKGDIAEGYSVSREKKESFPLTVTSAQKNPTAFYLCASSIDRWDGSTDTQYFGPGTRLTVL.

The J gene is TRBJ1-1, the V gene TRBV11-2; 8 positions match TRBD1. Trimming at V came to 5 bases and at J to 1 base, leaving 6 bases not matched to a gene. From germline, CDR1 is SGHAT and CDR2 FQNNGV. This CDR3 has 15 amino acids. The CDR3 DNA reads TGTGCCAGCAGCGCTCGACAGGGGACGAACACTGAAGCTTTCTTT. It translates to CASSARQGTNTEAFF. Based on the CDR3 plus reference TRBV11-2 and TRBJ1-1, the full variable domain is EAGVAQSPRYKIIEKRQSVAFWCNPISGHATLYWYQQILGQGPKLLIQFQNNGVVDDSQLPKDRFSAERLKGVDSTLKIQPAKLEDSAVYLCASSARQGTNTEAFFGQGTRLTVV.

This rearrangement joins TRBV21-1 to TRBJ1-4; the table's D call TRBD1 went unverified against the DNA. TRBV21-1 is flagged as a pseudogene. The CDR3 has 14 amino acids. The CDR3: CASSNPGQSVKLFF. In DNA form, the CDR3 reads TGTGCCAGCAGCAATCCAGGACAGTCTGTAAAACTGTTTTTT.

The chain uses TRBV21-1 and TRBJ1-3. TRBV21-1 is noted as a pseudogene. The CDR3 has 17 residues. The CDR3, as DNA: TGTGCCAGCAGCAAAGCGCCGGACTCCTGCTCTGGAAACACCATATATTTT. Amino acids: CASSKAPDSCSGNTIYF.

The CDR3 DNA reads TGTGCCAGCAGCTTAGAGATGGGGGCGACCTACAATGAGCAGTTCTTC. Translation: CASSLEMGATYNEQFF. The chain uses TRBV13 and TRBJ2-1; the D gene is possibly TRBD1 (6 bases). V was cut by 1 base and J by 2 bases, with 12 bases left in between. The CDR3 is 16 residues long. Per germline, CDR1 PRHDT and CDR2 FYEKMQ (reference sequence).

The chain has TRBV18 and TRBJ2-6, with a weak D call TRBD2 (6 bases). CDR1 and CDR2 (germline): KGHSH, LQKENI. V lost 2 bases and J lost 0, with 11 bases in between. This CDR3 contains 17 residues. This CDR3 reads CASSPAGPHSGANVLTF. CDR3 DNA sequence: TGTGCCAGCTCACCAGCGGGGCCCCACTCTGGGGCCAACGTCCTGACTTTC. The entire variable domain, with the rest obtained from reference TRBV18 and TRBJ2-6, is as follows: NAGVMQNPRHLVRRRGQEARLRCSPMKGHSHVYWYRQLPEEGLKFMVYLQKENIIDESGMPKERFSAEFPKEGPSILRIQQVVRGDSAAYFCASSPAGPHSGANVLTFGAGSRLTVL.

The gene calls are TRBV6-4 and TRBJ2-4, with 11 bases aligning to TRBD1. The CDR3 consists of 14 residues. Germline V gene lookup returns CDR1 MRHNA and CDR2 SNTAGT. J was trimmed by 8 bases and V by 2 bases; bases with no gene match: 2. CDR3 amino acids: CASSDGTGGDIQYF. CDR3 nucleotide sequence: TGTGCCAGCAGTGACGGGACAGGGGGGGACATTCAGTACTTC.

V is TRBV7-2 and J is TRBJ2-4; possible D gene TRBD1, 5 bases. The CDR3 sequence is 15 residues long. Germline loops: CDR1 SGHTA, CDR2 FQGNSA. Trimming removed 5 bases at V and 6 bases at J, with 17 bases between. The DNA for the CDR3 is TGTGCCAGCAGCCTAATAGCAGGGCCCGGAAACATTCAGTACTTC. It yields the protein CASSLIAGPGNIQYF.

The chain is built from TRBV27 and TRBJ1-6; D not certain. V lost 3 bases and J lost 2, with 5 bases in between. The length of the CDR3 is 14 residues. CDR1 is MNHEY and CDR2 is SMNVEV in the germline V gene (reference sequence). The CDR3 sequence: CASSFDPYNSPLHF. The CDR3 coding sequence is TGTGCCAGCAGTTTTGACCCCTATAATTCACCCCTCCACTTT.

This clone occurred once. The chain combines TRBV29-1 with TRBJ2-1, with 9 bases fitting TRBD2. Germline V lookup: CDR1 SQVTM, CDR2 ANQGSEA. The CDR3 is made up of 14 amino acids. V shed 2 bases, J shed 7 bases, and the junction held 6 bases outside the gene matches. The CDR3 nucleotides are TGCAGCGTTGAATCTATTAGCGGGGGTAATGAGCAGTTCTTC. Amino acid sequence: CSVESISGGNEQFF.

V usage is TRBV4-3 and J usage is TRBJ2-7; 8 bases line up with TRBD2. The CDR3 sequence is 16 residues long. The germline gives CDR1 LGHNA, CDR2 YSLEER. Trimming at V came to 6 bases and at J to 2 bases, leaving 12 bases not matched to a gene. The CDR3 sequence is CASSLWAGGDAYEQYF. The CDR3 coding sequence is TGCGCCAGCAGTCTGTGGGCGGGGGGCGATGCCTACGAGCAGTACTTC.

The chain uses TRBV12-5 and TRBJ1-2; D unclear. V lost 6 bases to trimming and J lost 3 bases, with 14 bases between them. Germline-derived CDR1 and CDR2 are LGHNT and FRNRAP. The CDR3 sequence is 14 residues long. The CDR3 region is CASGLDGPYYGYTF. The DNA of the CDR3 is TGTGCTAGTGGCCTGGATGGACCTTACTATGGCTACACCTTC. The entire variable domain, with the rest obtained from reference TRBV12-5 and TRBJ1-2, is as follows: DARVTQTPRHKVTEMGQEVTMRCQPILGHNTVFWYRQTMMQGLELLAYFRNRAPLDDSGMPKDRFSAEMPDATLATLKIQPSEPRDSAVYFCASGLDGPYYGYTFGSGTRLTVV.

V gene TRBV14 combines with J gene TRBJ2-1; TRBD2 matches 10 bases. J lost 7 bases, V lost 6 bases, and 9 bases had no gene match. Per the germline V gene, CDR1 is SGHDN and CDR2 is FVKESK. This CDR3 is 15 amino acids long. CDR3 bases: TGTGCCAGCAGACGAAATAGCGGGAGGCAGAATGAGCAGTTCTTC. This translates into CASRRNSGRQNEQFF.

This rearrangement joins TRBV19 to TRBJ2-1; 7 bases are a match to TRBD2. J lost 0 bases, V lost 3 bases, and 2 bases had no gene match. CDR3 length: 15 amino acids. Per the germline V gene, CDR1 is LNHDA and CDR2 is SQIVND (reference sequence). The CDR3, as DNA: TGTGCCAGTAGTATCGGGACTAACTCCTACAATGAGCAGTTCTTC. It codes for CASSIGTNSYNEQFF.

This chain connects TRBV7-1 to TRBJ2-2, with D unclear. TRBV7-1 falls under the ORF class, with uncertain function. This CDR3 has 14 amino acids. Trimming removed 4 bases at V and 1 base at J, with 7 bases between. CDR3 DNA: TGTGCCAGCAGCTTAGGCGGGAACACCGGGGAGCTGTTTTTT. Residues: CASSLGGNTGELFF.

This clone was observed once. The chain joins TRBV9 to TRBJ1-2, with a weak D call TRBD1 (5 bases). Looked up from germline, CDR1 is SGDLS and CDR2 is YYNGEE. V lost 7 bases to trimming and J lost 7 bases, with 17 bases between them. This CDR3 spans 13 amino acids. Written as DNA, the CDR3 is TGTGCCAGCTCTTCCAGGGAAGGATTTGGCTACACCTTC. Encoded protein: CASSSREGFGYTF. Based on the CDR3 plus reference TRBV9 and TRBJ1-2, the full variable domain is DSGVTQTPKHLITATGQRVTLRCSPRSGDLSVYWYQQSLDQGLQFLIQYYNGEERAKGNILERFSAQQFPDLHSELNLSSLELGDSALYFCASSSREGFGYTFGSGTRLTVV.

The chain joins TRBV28 to TRBJ2-7; D not certain. With 3 bases removed from V and 2 bases from J, the gap between germline ends came to 20 bases. The germline CDR1 and CDR2 sequences are MDHEN and SYDVKM. This CDR3 has 17 residues. Written as DNA, the CDR3 is TGTGCCAGCAGTTTCGCCTCCCATTTGTGGATGACCTACGAGCAGTACTTC. It is translated as CASSFASHLWMTYEQYF.

The chain links TRBV6-5 to TRBJ1-1; D possibly corresponds to TRBD1 (6 bases). Per the germline V gene, CDR1 is MNHEY and CDR2 is SVGAGI. Trimming stripped 9 bases from V and 3 bases from J, with 8 bases between. This CDR3 is built from 11 residues. The CDR3 region is CARQGDTEAFF. The CDR3 nucleotides read TGTGCCAGACAGGGTGACACTGAAGCTTTCTTT.

This chain links TRBV19 with TRBJ1-6; D ambiguous. The CDR3 runs to 11 residues. V was pared by 5 bases and J by 6 bases, with 2 bases between. The germline CDR1 and CDR2 sequences are LNHDA and SQIVND (reference sequence). The CDR3 DNA reads as TGTGCCAGTAGTGGTAATTCACCCCTCCACTTT. Translated: CASSGNSPLHF.

This clone was picked up a small number of times. This chain connects TRBV27 to TRBJ1-2; 7 bases are a match to TRBD1. The germline gives CDR1 MNHEY, CDR2 SMNVEV (reference sequence). With V trimmed by 7 bases and J by 5 bases, 10 bases remained unmatched. This CDR3 is built from 14 residues. The DNA for the CDR3 is TGTGCCAGCACCCCATCAGGGGGGACTTATGGCTACACCTTC. Its protein is CASTPSGGTYGYTF.

V and J are TRBV11-2 and TRBJ2-5, with 9 bases that match TRBD1. The last part of the DNA fits TRBJ2-7 better; the J call may be wrong. The CDR3 has 15 residues. Germline loops: CDR1 SGHAT, CDR2 FQNNGV. CDR3 in DNA: TGTGCCAGCAGCGTCGACGGGACAGGGACCTACGAGCAGTACTTC. This gives the protein CASSVDGTGTYEQYF.

This chain connects TRBV29-1 to TRBJ2-5, with a tentative D call TRBD1 (6 bases). V shed 1 base and J shed 3 bases, with 9 bases lying between them. Germline CDR1 SQVTM, CDR2 ANQGSEA. There are 13 residues in the CDR3. CDR3 sequence: CSVEGRGKETQYF. The DNA of the CDR3 is TGCAGCGTTGAAGGAAGGGGGAAAGAGACCCAGTACTTC.

The genes are TRBV2 and TRBJ2-2, with D perhaps TRBD1 (6 bases). Trimming stripped 10 bases from V and 2 bases from J, with 17 bases between. This CDR3 spans 15 amino acids. CDR1 SNHLY and CDR2 FYNNEI come from the germline V gene. The CDR3 DNA reads TGTGCCATAACGACTCAGGGGAAAAACACCGGGGAGCTGTTTTTT. Amino acid sequence: CAITTQGKNTGELFF.

V gene TRBV9 combines with J gene TRBJ2-6, with a possible D match to TRBD1 (5 bases). V lost 1 base and J 2 bases, leaving 16 bases between the germline ends. Germline values: CDR1 SGDLS, CDR2 YYNGEE. The CDR3 runs 18 residues. CDR3 residues: CASSVIPAGSAGANVLTF. DNA for the CDR3: TGTGCCAGCAGCGTAATCCCCGCAGGGTCGGCTGGGGCCAACGTCCTGACTTTC.

By proportion, this clone is medium-sized (0.01 to 0.1%). J is TRBJ1-4 and V is TRBV28; tentatively, D is TRBD1 (5 bases). With 3 bases removed from V and 3 bases from J, the gap between germline ends came to 8 bases. The CDR3 runs 14 residues. Germline CDR1 is MDHEN and CDR2 is SYDVKM. The CDR3 DNA is TGTGCCAGCAGTTTTAGGACACCTAATGAAAAACTGTTTTTT. Its translation: CASSFRTPNEKLFF.

The genes are TRBV5-1 and TRBJ2-5; 9 positions match TRBD2. Trimming at V came to 4 bases and at J to 4 bases, leaving 11 bases not matched to a gene. The CDR3 loop spans 16 amino acids. CDR1 and CDR2 from the germline V gene are SGHRS and YFSETQ. The CDR3 protein is CASSGVAGEVGETQYF. The CDR3 DNA sequence: TGCGCCAGCAGCGGCGTAGCGGGAGAAGTGGGAGAGACCCAGTACTTC.

This chain links TRBV7-8 with TRBJ1-2; D is ambiguous. Trimming removed 3 bases at V and 8 bases at J, with 13 bases between. The length of the CDR3 is 13 residues. Germline V CDR1 and CDR2: SGHVS, FQNEAQ. The CDR3 DNA sequence: TGTGCCAGCAGCTTCGATGGGTTGCGGGGCTACACCTTC. Protein sequence: CASSFDGLRGYTF.

The chain recombines TRBV4-2 with TRBJ1-2, with 7 bases lining up with TRBD1. Germline-derived CDR1 and CDR2 are LGHNA and YNFKEQ. The length of the CDR3 is 15 residues. The ends lost 1 base at V and 6 bases at J; junction bases unmatched: 8. The CDR3 DNA reads TGTGCCAGCAGCCAAGCAGGTGGACAGGTGGATGGCTACACCTTC. It is translated as CASSQAGGQVDGYTF.

V usage is TRBV7-8 and J usage is TRBJ2-2; TRBD2 matches at 7 bases. V lost 2 bases and J lost 3; bases outside the gene matches: 3. CDR3 size: 15 residues. Germline V CDR1 and CDR2: SGHVS, FQNEAQ. The CDR3 loop is CASSLTGLYTGELFF. In DNA, the CDR3 is TGTGCCAGCAGCTTAACGGGACTATACACCGGGGAGCTGTTTTTT.